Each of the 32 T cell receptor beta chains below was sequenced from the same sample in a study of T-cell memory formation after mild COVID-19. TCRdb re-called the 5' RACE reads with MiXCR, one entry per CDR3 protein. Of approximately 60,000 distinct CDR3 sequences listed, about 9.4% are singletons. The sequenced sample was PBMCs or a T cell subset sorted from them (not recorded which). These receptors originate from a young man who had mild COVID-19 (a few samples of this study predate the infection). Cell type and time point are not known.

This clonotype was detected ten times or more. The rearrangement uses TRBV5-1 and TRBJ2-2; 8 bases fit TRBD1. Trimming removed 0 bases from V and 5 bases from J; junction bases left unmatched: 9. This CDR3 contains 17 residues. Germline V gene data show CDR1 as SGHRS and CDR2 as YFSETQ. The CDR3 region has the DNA TGCGCCAGCAGCTTGGAGGCGACAGGGGTTCGTACCGGGGAGCTGTTTTTT. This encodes CASSLEATGVRTGELFF.

The CDR3 loop reads CASSYWSNQPQHF. CDR3 in DNA: TGTGCCAGCAGCTATTGGAGCAATCAGCCCCAGCATTTT. V and J are TRBV7-2 and TRBJ1-5, with D hard to call. The V end was cut by 4 bases, the J end by 1 base, with 5 bases between. Germline CDR1 is SGHTA and CDR2 is FQGNSA. The CDR3 consists of 13 residues.

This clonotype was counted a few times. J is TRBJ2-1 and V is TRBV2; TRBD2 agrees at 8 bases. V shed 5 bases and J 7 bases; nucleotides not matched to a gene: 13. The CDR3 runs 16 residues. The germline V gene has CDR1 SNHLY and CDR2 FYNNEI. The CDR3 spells CASSYPGLGGVNEQFF. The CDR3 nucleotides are TGTGCCAGCAGTTATCCGGGACTAGGTGGGGTGAATGAGCAGTTCTTC.

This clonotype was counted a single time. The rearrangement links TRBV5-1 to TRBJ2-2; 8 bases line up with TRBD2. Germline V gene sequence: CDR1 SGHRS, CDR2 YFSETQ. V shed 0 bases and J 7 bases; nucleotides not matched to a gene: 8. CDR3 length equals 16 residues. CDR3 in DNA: TGCGCCAGCAGCTTGGCCGGGCGGGGGGCCGGCGGGGAGCTGTTTTTT. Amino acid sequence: CASSLAGRGAGGELFF.

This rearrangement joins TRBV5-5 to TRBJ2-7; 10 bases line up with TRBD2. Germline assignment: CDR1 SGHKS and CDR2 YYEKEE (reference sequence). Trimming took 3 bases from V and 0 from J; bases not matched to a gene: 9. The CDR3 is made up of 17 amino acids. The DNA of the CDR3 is TGTGCCAGCAGCTCACGTCTACTAGCGGGGTACTCCTACGAGCAGTACGTC. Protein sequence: CASSSRLLAGYSYEQYV.

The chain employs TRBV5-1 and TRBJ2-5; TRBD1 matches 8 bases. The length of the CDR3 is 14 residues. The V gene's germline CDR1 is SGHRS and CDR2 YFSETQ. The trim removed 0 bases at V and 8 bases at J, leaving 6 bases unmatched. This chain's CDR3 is CASSLEITGGTQYF. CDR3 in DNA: TGCGCCAGCAGCTTGGAAATTACAGGGGGAACCCAGTACTTC. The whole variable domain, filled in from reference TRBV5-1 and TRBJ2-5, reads KAGVTQTPRYLIKTRGQQVTLSCSPISGHRSVSWYQQTPGQGLQFLFEYFSETQRNKGNFPGRFSGRQFSNSRSEMNVSTLELGDSALYLCASSLEITGGTQYFGPGTRLLVL.

CDR3 sequence reads: CASSPRVAGLSKNIQYF. The CDR3 bases are TGTGCCAGCAGCCCCCGAGTGGCAGGGCTGTCCAAAAACATTCAGTACTTC. The genes are TRBV7-6 and TRBJ2-4; D may be TRBD1 (5 bases). Per germline, CDR1 SGHVS and CDR2 FNYEAQ. The CDR3 is made up of 17 amino acids. Trimming removed 5 bases at V and 2 bases at J, with 19 bases between.

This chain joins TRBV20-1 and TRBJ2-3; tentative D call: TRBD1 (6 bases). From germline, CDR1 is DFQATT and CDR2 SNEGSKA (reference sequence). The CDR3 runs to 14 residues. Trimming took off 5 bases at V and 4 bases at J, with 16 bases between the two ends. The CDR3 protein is CSAPPGAGADTQYF. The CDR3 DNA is TGCAGTGCTCCCCCAGGGGCCGGGGCAGATACGCAGTATTTT.

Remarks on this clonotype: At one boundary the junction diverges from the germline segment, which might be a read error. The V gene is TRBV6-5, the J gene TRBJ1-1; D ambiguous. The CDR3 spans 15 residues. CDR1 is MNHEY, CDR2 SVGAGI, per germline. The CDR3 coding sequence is TGTGCCAGCACTTACCTGCCGGGGATAGACACTGAAGCTTTCTTT. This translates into CASTYLPGIDTEAFF.

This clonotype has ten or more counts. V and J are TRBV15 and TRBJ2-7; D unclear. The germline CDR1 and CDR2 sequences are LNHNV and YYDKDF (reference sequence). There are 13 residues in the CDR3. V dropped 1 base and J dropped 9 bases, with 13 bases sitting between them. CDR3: CATSRVGSPGQYV. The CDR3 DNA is TGTGCCACCAGCAGAGTCGGTAGTCCCGGGCAGTACGTC.

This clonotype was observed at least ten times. The chain's CDR3 is CASSVGRGGTDTQYF. CDR3 nucleotides: TGTGCCAGCAGTGTCGGGCGGGGGGGCACAGATACGCAGTATTTT. The V call is TRBV2, the J call TRBJ2-3, with 8 bases matching TRBD2. V lost 4 bases and J lost 1; bases outside the gene matches: 4. The CDR3 is 15 amino acids. Per germline, CDR1 SNHLY and CDR2 FYNNEI.

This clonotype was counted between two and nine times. The DNA of the CDR3 is TGCAGCGTGCCCCGGGACAGGGTCTCCTACAATGAGCAGTTCTTC. As protein: CSVPRDRVSYNEQFF. The chain links TRBV29-1 to TRBJ2-1, with 9 positions matching TRBD1. This CDR3 region has 15 residues. V shed 6 bases, J shed 0 bases, and the junction held 6 bases outside the gene matches. Germline-derived CDR1 and CDR2 are SQVTM and ANQGSEA.

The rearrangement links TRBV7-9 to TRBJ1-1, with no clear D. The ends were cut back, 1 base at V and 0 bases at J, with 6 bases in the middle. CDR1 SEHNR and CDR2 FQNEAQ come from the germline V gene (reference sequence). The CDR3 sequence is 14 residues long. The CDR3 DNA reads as TGTGCCAGCAGCTTAGGGGAAATGAACACTGAAGCTTTCTTT. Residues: CASSLGEMNTEAFF.

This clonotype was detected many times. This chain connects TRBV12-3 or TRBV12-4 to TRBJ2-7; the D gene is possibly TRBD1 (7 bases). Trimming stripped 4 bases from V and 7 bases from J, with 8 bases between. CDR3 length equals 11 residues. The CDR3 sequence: CASSSGGEQYF. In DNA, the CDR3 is TGTGCCAGCAGTTCAGGGGGGGAGCAGTACTTC.

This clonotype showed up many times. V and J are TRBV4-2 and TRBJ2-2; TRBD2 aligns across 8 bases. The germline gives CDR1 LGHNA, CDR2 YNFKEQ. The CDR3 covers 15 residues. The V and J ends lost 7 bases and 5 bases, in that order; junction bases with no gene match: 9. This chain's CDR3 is CASNTETSETGELFF. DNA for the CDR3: TGTGCCAGCAATACGGAGACTAGCGAAACCGGGGAGCTGTTTTTT.

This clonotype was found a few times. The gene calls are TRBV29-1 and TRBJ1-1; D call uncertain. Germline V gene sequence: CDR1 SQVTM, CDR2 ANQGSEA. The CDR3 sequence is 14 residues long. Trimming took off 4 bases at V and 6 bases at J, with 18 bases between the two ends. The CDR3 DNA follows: TGCAGCGTTGGGGGTTTGCGGTTACGTCCTGAAGCTTTCTTT. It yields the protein CSVGGLRLRPEAFF.

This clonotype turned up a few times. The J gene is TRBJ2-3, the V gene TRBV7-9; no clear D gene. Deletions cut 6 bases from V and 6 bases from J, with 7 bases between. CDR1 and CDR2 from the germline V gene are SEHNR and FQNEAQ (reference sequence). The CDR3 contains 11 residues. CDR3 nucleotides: TGTGCCAGCAGTCCGTGGGATACGCAGTATTTT. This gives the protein CASSPWDTQYF. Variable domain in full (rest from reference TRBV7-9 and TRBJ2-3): DTGVSQNPRHKITKRGQNVTFRCDPISEHNRLYWYRQTLGQGPEFLTYFQNEAQLEKSRLLSDRFSAERPKGSFSTLEIQRTEQGDSAMYLCASSPWDTQYFGPGTRLTVL.

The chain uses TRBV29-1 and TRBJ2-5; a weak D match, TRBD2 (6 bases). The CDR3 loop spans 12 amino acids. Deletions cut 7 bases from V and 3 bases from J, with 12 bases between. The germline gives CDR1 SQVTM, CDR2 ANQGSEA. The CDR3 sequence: CSAGWGEETQYF. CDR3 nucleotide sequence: TGCAGCGCCGGATGGGGGGAAGAGACCCAGTACTTC.

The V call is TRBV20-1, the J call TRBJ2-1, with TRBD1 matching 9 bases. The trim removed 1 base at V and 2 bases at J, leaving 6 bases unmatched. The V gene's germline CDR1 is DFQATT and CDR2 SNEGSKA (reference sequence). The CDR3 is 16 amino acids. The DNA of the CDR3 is TGCAGTGCTAGAGGGGTACAGGGGGCTACCTACAATGAGCAGTTCTTC. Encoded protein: CSARGVQGATYNEQFF.

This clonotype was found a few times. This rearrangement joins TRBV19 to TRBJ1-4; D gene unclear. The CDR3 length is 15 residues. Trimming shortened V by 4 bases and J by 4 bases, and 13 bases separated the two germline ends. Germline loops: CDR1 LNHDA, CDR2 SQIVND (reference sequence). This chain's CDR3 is CASSTPDTINEKLFF. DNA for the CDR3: TGTGCCAGTAGTACTCCCGACACGATTAATGAAAAACTGTTTTTT.

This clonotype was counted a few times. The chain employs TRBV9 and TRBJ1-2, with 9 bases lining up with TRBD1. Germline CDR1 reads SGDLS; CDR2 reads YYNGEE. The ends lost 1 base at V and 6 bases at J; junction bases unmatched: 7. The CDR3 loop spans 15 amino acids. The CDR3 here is CASSVTQGARDGYTF. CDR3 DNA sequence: TGTGCCAGCAGCGTAACACAGGGGGCGCGGGATGGCTACACCTTC.

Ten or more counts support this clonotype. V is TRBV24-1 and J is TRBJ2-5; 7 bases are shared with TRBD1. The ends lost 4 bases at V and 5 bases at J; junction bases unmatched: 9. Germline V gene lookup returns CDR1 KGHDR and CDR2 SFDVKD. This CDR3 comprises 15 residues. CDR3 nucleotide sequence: TGTGCCACCAGTGACCCGGGGACAGATATTGAGACCCAGTACTTC. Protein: CATSDPGTDIETQYF.

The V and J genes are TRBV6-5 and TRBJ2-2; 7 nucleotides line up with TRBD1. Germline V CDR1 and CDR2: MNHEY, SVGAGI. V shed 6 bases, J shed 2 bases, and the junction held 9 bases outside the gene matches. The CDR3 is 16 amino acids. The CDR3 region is CASRPPGQANTGELFF. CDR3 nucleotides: TGTGCCAGCAGACCTCCCGGACAGGCCAACACCGGGGAGCTGTTTTTT.

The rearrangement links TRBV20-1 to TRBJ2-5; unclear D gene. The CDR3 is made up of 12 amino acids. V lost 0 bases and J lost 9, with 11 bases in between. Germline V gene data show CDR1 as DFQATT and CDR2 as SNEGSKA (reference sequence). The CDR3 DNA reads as TGCAGTGCTAGAGATCCCCCGGCGGCCCAGTACTTC. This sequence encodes CSARDPPAAQYF.

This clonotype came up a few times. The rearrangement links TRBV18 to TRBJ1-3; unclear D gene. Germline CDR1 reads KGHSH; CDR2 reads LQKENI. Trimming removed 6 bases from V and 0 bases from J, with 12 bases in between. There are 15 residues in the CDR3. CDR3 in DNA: TGTGCCAGCTCCCCGATCCTCTCCTCTGGAAACACCATATATTTT. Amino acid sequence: CASSPILSSGNTIYF.

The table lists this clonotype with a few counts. In DNA form, the CDR3 reads TGTGCCAGCAGTTTAATCTCGGGGGGTCGTGAAAAACTGTTTTTT. Its protein product is CASSLISGGREKLFF. V and J are TRBV12-3 or TRBV12-4 and TRBJ1-4, with TRBD1 as a possible D gene (5 bases). V lost 2 bases, J lost 7 bases, and 14 bases lay in between. The CDR3 length is 15 residues.

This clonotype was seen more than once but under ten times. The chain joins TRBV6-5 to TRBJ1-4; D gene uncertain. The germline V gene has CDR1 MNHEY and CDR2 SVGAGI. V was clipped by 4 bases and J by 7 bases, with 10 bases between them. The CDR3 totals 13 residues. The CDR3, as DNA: TGTGCCAGCAGTTCTCGGGGATTTGAAAAACTGTTTTTT. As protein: CASSSRGFEKLFF.

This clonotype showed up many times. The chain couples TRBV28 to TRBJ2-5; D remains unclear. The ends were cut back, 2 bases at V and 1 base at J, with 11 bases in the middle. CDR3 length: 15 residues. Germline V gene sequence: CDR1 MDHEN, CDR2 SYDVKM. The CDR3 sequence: CASSLVRPLQETQYF. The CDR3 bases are TGTGCCAGCAGTTTAGTCCGGCCACTCCAAGAGACCCAGTACTTC.

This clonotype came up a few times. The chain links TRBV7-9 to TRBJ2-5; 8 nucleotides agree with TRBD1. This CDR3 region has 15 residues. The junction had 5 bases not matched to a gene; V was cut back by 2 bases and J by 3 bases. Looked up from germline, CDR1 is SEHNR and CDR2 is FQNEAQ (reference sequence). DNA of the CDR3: TGTGCCAGCAGCTTATTTGGACAGGGTGAAGAGACCCAGTACTTC. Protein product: CASSLFGQGEETQYF.

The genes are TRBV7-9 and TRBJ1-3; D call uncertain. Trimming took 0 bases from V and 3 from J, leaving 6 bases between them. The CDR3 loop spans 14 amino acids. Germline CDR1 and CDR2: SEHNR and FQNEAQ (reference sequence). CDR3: CASSLAPNGNTIYF. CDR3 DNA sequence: TGTGCCAGCAGCTTAGCCCCGAATGGAAACACCATATATTTT.

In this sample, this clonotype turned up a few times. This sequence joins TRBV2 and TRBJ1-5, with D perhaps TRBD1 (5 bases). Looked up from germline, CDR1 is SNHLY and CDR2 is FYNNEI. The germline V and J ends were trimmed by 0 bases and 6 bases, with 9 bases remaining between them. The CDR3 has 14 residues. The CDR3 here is CASSEASGRQPQHF. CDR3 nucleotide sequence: TGTGCCAGCAGTGAAGCTTCAGGGCGTCAGCCCCAGCATTTT.

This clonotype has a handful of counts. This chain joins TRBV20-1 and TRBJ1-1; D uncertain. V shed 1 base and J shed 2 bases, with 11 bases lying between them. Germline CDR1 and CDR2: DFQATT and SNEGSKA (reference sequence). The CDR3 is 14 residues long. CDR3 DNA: TGCAGTGCTAGAGCCGGCGCGGGCAACACTGAAGCTTTCTTT. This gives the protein CSARAGAGNTEAFF.